This TCR beta chain originates from a study of shared clonotypes between healthy human individuals. Whole-study context: Donors consisted of a couple of women and three men between 18 and 49. Whole-study findings and limits: It was the few donors that limited the genetic and exposure-history diversity represented. Rarefaction indicated that sorted-subset sequencing remained incomplete although depth was large.

The CDR3 sequence is 15 residues long. Germline CDR1 is SGHRS and CDR2 is YFSETQ. V lost 0 bases and J lost 10; bases outside the gene matches: 8. The split of CD4+ cells yielded CD45RA+ naive and CD45RA-negative memory subsets. Concerning this clone itself: Antigen: not known.

Assay: immunoSEQ multiplex PCR; the TCRdb copy retains only in-frame clones and omits some. This table has hundreds of thousands of clones, 90% to 97% appearing once. Sequencing input: naive CD4+ T cells sorted from blood. Subset meaning: CD45RA+ positively selected. The chain has TRBV5-1 and TRBJ2-1, with TRBD1 matching 9 bases. The origin of this receptor is a woman in her twenties or thirties in good health. The DNA for the CDR3 is TGCGCCAGCAGCTTGGTGACAGGGGGAGTTGGAGAGCAGTTCTTC. Residues: CASSLVTGGVGEQFF. Full variable domain (remainder filled in from reference TRBV5-1 and TRBJ2-1): KAGVTQTPRYLIKTRGQQVTLSCSPISGHRSVSWYQQTPGQGLQFLFEYFSETQRNKGNFPGRFSGRQFSNSRSEMNVSTLELGDSALYLCASSLVTGGVGEQFFGPGTRLTVL.